Here is one TCR beta chain with its context. The V end lost 1 base, the J end lost 8 bases, and 12 bases lay between the germline ends. The germline V gene has CDR1 LNHNV and CDR2 YYDKDF (reference sequence). This CDR3 is built from 14 residues. This sample is drawn from a study of T cell changes during pregnancy in multiple sclerosis. Assay: immunoSEQ multiplex PCR; the TCRdb copy retains only in-frame clones and omits some. The sample holds about 68,000 clones, 92% seen once. Sequences were derived from peripheral blood, sampled in the second trimester of pregnancy. The rearrangement joins TRBV15 to TRBJ1-5; no reliable D call. This sequence was found in a female donor in good health, enrolled as a control in a pregnancy study. This CDR3 reads CATSRGLGPEPQHF. The CDR3 bases are TGTGCCACCAGCAGAGGCCTCGGTCCGGAGCCCCAGCATTTT. Based on the CDR3 plus reference TRBV15 and TRBJ1-5, the full variable domain is DAMVIQNPRYQVTQFGKPVTLSCSQTLNHNVMYWYQQKSSQAPKLLFHYYDKDFNNEADTPDNFQSRRPNTSFCFLDIRSPGLGDTAMYLCATSRGLGPEPQHFGDGTRLSIL.